This T cell receptor (beta chain) was found in a study of CD8 T cells in Susac syndrome. The germline gives CDR1 SQVTM, CDR2 ANQGSEA. The CDR3 spans 15 residues. Trimming cost V 1 base and J 0 bases, with 10 bases left between them. This clonotype has just a few counts. When the RNA was reverse transcribed, random hexamers were used with an input of roughly 0.45 to 1 ug. TCRdb ran MiXCR on the immunoSEQ multiplex PCR reads and lists one entry per CDR3 protein. This table holds around 50,000 distinct CDR3 sequences, 85% to 95% found once. The origin of this receptor is a human donor in good health. The specimen was CD8+ T cells from PBMCs. The chain has TRBV29-1 and TRBJ1-5; possibly TRBD1 for D (5 bases). The CDR3 coding sequence is TGCAGCGTTGAAGTCAGAGGGGATAGCAATCAGCCCCAGCATTTT. This encodes CSVEVRGDSNQPQHF.